These 11 T cell receptor beta chains came from one sample sequenced in a study of shared clonotypes between healthy human individuals. TCRdb keeps only in-frame clones here, not all; method: immunoSEQ multiplex PCR. The sample includes over 750,000 clones, around 96% seen only once; the top ten take around 0.21%. Naivety among CD8 cells was defined by CD45RO negativity and positive CCR7 selection, thereby excluding terminally differentiated effector memory CD45RA+ cells. The source material was naive CD8+ T cells sorted from blood. The receptors derive from a man aged 25 to 45 in good health.

J is TRBJ2-7 and V is TRBV4-3; D is unresolved. Germline V gene lookup returns CDR1 LGHNA and CDR2 YSLEER. V was trimmed by 0 bases and J by 5 bases, leaving 8 bases between them. The length of the CDR3 is 13 residues. The CDR3 nucleotides read TGCGCCAGCAGCCAAGACGGTGGGAACGAGCAGTACTTC. Translated, it gives CASSQDGGNEQYF.

The genes are TRBV15 and TRBJ1-1, with D possibly TRBD1 on 5 matching bases. The CDR3 loop spans 15 amino acids. Germline V lookup: CDR1 LNHNV, CDR2 YYDKDF (reference sequence). V was trimmed by 4 bases and J by 8 bases, leaving 20 bases between them. The CDR3 loop is CATSNLDSRRREAFF. Here the CDR3 DNA reads TGTGCCACCAGCAACCTCGACAGTCGAAGACGAGAAGCTTTCTTT. The complete variable domain, with remaining parts taken from reference TRBV15 and TRBJ1-1, reads DAMVIQNPRYQVTQFGKPVTLSCSQTLNHNVMYWYQQKSSQAPKLLFHYYDKDFNNEADTPDNFQSRRPNTSFCFLDIRSPGLGDTAMYLCATSNLDSRRREAFFGQGTRLTVV.

V is TRBV6-1 and J is TRBJ2-7, with D unclear. This CDR3 has 11 residues. V was pared by 6 bases and J by 3 bases, with 6 bases between. In germline, CDR1 is MNHNS, CDR2 SASEGT. CDR3 coding DNA: TGTGCCAGCAGGGGGATCTACGAGCAGTACTTC. Its protein is CASRGIYEQYF.

Details on this clone: Additional DNA sequences in this sample encode the identical CDR3. V usage is TRBV28 and J usage is TRBJ1-5, with unresolved D. The CDR3 runs to 14 residues. CDR1 and CDR2 (germline): MDHEN, SYDVKM. V lost 3 bases and J 0 bases, leaving 6 bases between the germline ends. The CDR3 loop reads CASSFRISNQPQHF. CDR3 sequence (DNA): TGTGCCAGCAGTTTTCGGATTAGCAATCAGCCCCAGCATTTT.

The chain couples TRBV7-9 to TRBJ2-7; 8 nucleotides line up with TRBD1. The germline gives CDR1 SEHNR, CDR2 FQNEAQ (reference sequence). CDR3 length: 18 amino acids. With 3 bases clipped from V and 3 bases from J, the junction kept 16 bases outside the gene matches. Here the CDR3 DNA reads TGTGCCAGCAGCTTCGGACAGGGCGTAGTGAAGGACTACTACGAGCAGTACTTC. Translated, it gives CASSFGQGVVKDYYEQYF.

The chain is built from TRBV11-2 and TRBJ2-3, with D possibly called TRBD1 or TRBD2 (5 bases each). Germline assignment: CDR1 SGHAT and CDR2 FQNNGV. CDR3 size: 16 residues. Trimming took 0 bases from V and 1 from J, leaving 11 bases between them. Written as DNA, the CDR3 is TGTGCCAGCAGCTTAGATCGGGGCCCCGGCACAGATACGCAGTATTTT. The encoded protein is CASSLDRGPGTDTQYF. The whole variable domain, remainder taken from reference TRBV11-2 and TRBJ2-3, is EAGVAQSPRYKIIEKRQSVAFWCNPISGHATLYWYQQILGQGPKLLIQFQNNGVVDDSQLPKDRFSAERLKGVDSTLKIQPAKLEDSAVYLCASSLDRGPGTDTQYFGPGTRLTVL.

The chain carries TRBV7-6 and TRBJ2-7, with 9 bases lining up with TRBD2. The germline CDR1 and CDR2 sequences are SGHVS and FNYEAQ. J was trimmed by 3 bases and V by 4 bases; bases with no gene match: 7. The length of the CDR3 is 15 residues. As DNA, the CDR3 is TGTGCCAGCAGCTCATATGTGACTAGCGGCTACGAGCAGTACTTC. Its translation is CASSSYVTSGYEQYF.

This chain links TRBV6-1 with TRBJ1-1; D uncertain. The CDR3 sequence is 12 residues long. Looked up from germline, CDR1 is MNHNS and CDR2 is SASEGT. V gave up 8 bases and J gave up 5 bases, with 12 bases separating them. CDR3 amino acids: CASLLGRTEAFF. DNA for the CDR3: TGTGCCAGCCTACTAGGGAGAACTGAAGCTTTCTTT.

A remark on this clone: At one end the junction does not follow the germline gene, possibly because of a read error. The genes are TRBV7-9 and TRBJ2-1, with TRBD2 as a possible D gene (6 bases). CDR3 length: 14 residues. The germline V gene encodes CDR1 SEHNR and CDR2 FQNEAQ (reference sequence). The CDR3, as DNA: TGTGCCAGCAGCTTAGAATTAAAGGCGGCGGGGTGGGTCTTC. As protein: CASSLELKAAGWVF.

The chain combines TRBV13 with TRBJ2-5; 13 nucleotides agree with TRBD2. The CDR3 spans 16 residues. CDR1 PRHDT and CDR2 FYEKMQ come from the germline V gene (reference sequence). V lost 6 bases to trimming and J lost 5 bases; unmatched junction nucleotides: 9. The CDR3 region is CASSFKGTSGIETQYF. In DNA, the CDR3 is TGTGCCAGCAGTTTCAAAGGGACTAGCGGGATTGAGACCCAGTACTTC.

The chain links TRBV28 to TRBJ1-3; D is possibly TRBD1 (5 bases). Germline V lookup: CDR1 MDHEN, CDR2 SYDVKM. V gave up 4 bases and J gave up 3 bases, with 10 bases separating them. The CDR3 contains 14 residues. The CDR3 coding sequence is TGTGCCAGCAGTTCGTCGGGACTTGGAAACACCATATATTTT. Its translation: CASSSSGLGNTIYF.